The 25 T cell receptor beta chains reported below all come from one sample, sequenced in a study of blood T cells in healthy people across ages (dated by TCRdb to about 2015). Libraries were made using 5' RACE. The second PCR ran for roughly 7 to 12 cycles and used a J-beta primer mix along with a sample-barcoded 5' primer. TCRdb reworked the public reads: Q25 trimming with fastp, MiXCR clone assembly, productive beta chains retained. Each entry is one CDR3 protein sequence, shown with its most common DNA and genes. In this sample the table shows fewer than 2 million distinct CDR3 sequences, around 42% of which occur a single time. The ten top clones hold 20% to 25% of the sample. Sequencing was done on a sample of blood. These receptors all come from a human donor in good health.

The CDR3 sequence: CASSQEWNLREAFF. The CDR3 nucleotides read TGCGCCAGCAGCCAAGAATGGAATCTCCGAGAAGCTTTCTTT. V gene TRBV4-3 combines with J gene TRBJ1-1, with D uncertain. The CDR3 length is 14 residues. Germline lookup yields CDR1 LGHNA and CDR2 YSLEER. The V gene lost 0 bases and the J gene lost 8 bases, with 13 bases spanning the gap.

Only a few counts were recorded for this clonotype. The rearrangement joins TRBV13 to TRBJ2-3; 7 nucleotides agree with TRBD2. The CDR3 length is 15 residues. Germline CDR1 is PRHDT and CDR2 is FYEKMQ (reference sequence). V shed 4 bases, J shed 3 bases, and the junction held 7 bases outside the gene matches. CDR3 nucleotides: TGTGCCAGCAGCTCTCTAGCGGTTCAAACAGATACGCAGTATTTT. Translation: CASSSLAVQTDTQYF.

This clonotype occurred many times. It may be a read error: a sequence one base away is much more abundant. CDR3 sequence (DNA): TGTGCCAGCAGTCGTGGAGCGGACAACACCGGGGAGCGGTTTTTT. This encodes CASSRGADNTGERFF. The chain is built from TRBV6-4 and TRBJ2-2; D tentatively fits TRBD1 or TRBD2 (5 bases each). Germline assignment: CDR1 MRHNA and CDR2 SNTAGT. The CDR3 consists of 15 residues.

In its sample, this clonotype was seen a few times. This chain connects TRBV7-2 to TRBJ1-6; D gene uncertain. From germline, CDR1 is SGHTA and CDR2 FQGNSA. Trimming pared 2 bases from V and 8 bases from J, leaving 7 bases between. The CDR3 is 13 amino acids. CDR3 in DNA: TGTGCCAGCAGCTTATCCCCAGATTCACCCCTCCACTTT. Translated, it gives CASSLSPDSPLHF.

J is TRBJ2-1 and V is TRBV7-9; D perhaps matches TRBD2 (6 bases). In germline, CDR1 is SEHNR, CDR2 FQNEAQ (reference sequence). V was cut by 3 bases and J by 10 bases, with 13 bases left in between. The CDR3 consists of 13 residues. The CDR3 nucleotides read TGTGCCAGCAGCTTCTCGGGGGTCAGGGAGCAGTTCTTC. Its protein product is CASSFSGVREQFF.

The chain is built from TRBV7-2 and TRBJ2-5; D remains unclear. Germline V gene data show CDR1 as SGHTA and CDR2 as FQGNSA. The CDR3 spans 14 residues. Trimming removed 1 base at V and 5 bases at J, with 11 bases between. In DNA, the CDR3 is TGTGCCAGCAGCTTAGATCCTGCGAGGGAGACCCAGTACTTC. Its translation is CASSLDPARETQYF.

This chain uses TRBV27 with TRBJ2-1, with D possibly matching TRBD2 (6 bases). The germline V and J ends were trimmed by 5 bases and 7 bases, with 18 bases remaining between them. Germline CDR1 MNHEY, CDR2 SMNVEV (reference sequence). This CDR3 has 15 amino acids. The CDR3 sequence: CASSPGTFWLNEQFF. Here the CDR3 DNA reads TGTGCCAGCAGTCCGGGGACTTTCTGGTTGAATGAGCAGTTCTTC.

J is TRBJ2-7 and V is TRBV3-1; TRBD1 might be the D (5 bases). Germline CDR1 is LGHDT and CDR2 is YNNKEL (reference sequence). The V and J ends lost 11 bases and 2 bases respectively, with 19 bases between them. The CDR3 has 14 residues. The CDR3 coding sequence is TGTGCCGCTCAGCCGGTTGGACAAACCTACGAGCAGTACTTC. Protein product: CAAQPVGQTYEQYF.

The rearrangement links TRBV27 to TRBJ2-5; no reliable D call. CDR1 is MNHEY and CDR2 is SMNVEV in the germline V gene (reference sequence). There are 13 residues in the CDR3. Between the trimmed V and J ends, which lost 3 bases and 9 bases, there was a span of 14 bases. The CDR3 DNA reads TGTGCCAGCAGTTTCTCTTCTAGTGAGTCCCAGTACTTC. It encodes CASSFSSSESQYF.

This sequence joins TRBV4-3 and TRBJ2-7; TRBD1 is a possible D gene (5 bases). The length of the CDR3 is 14 residues. The germline gives CDR1 LGHNA, CDR2 YSLEER. The V gene lost 1 base and the J gene lost 5 bases, with 12 bases spanning the gap. CDR3 region: CASSQGGHADEQYF. CDR3 nucleotides: TGCGCCAGCAGCCAAGGCGGACACGCGGACGAGCAGTACTTC.

The V and J genes are TRBV2 and TRBJ2-7; 8 nucleotides agree with TRBD1. This CDR3 has 15 amino acids. Trimming took 2 bases from V and 4 from J; bases not matched to a gene: 7. Germline CDR1 is SNHLY and CDR2 is FYNNEI. This CDR3 is CASSERGQGLYEQYF. In nucleotides, the CDR3 is TGTGCCAGCAGTGAAAGAGGACAGGGTCTGTACGAGCAGTACTTC.

V usage is TRBV20-1 and J usage is TRBJ2-5, with D perhaps assigned TRBD1 or TRBD2 (5 bases each). CDR3 size: 14 residues. V was shortened by 3 bases and J by 11 bases, with 22 bases between the two germline ends. Germline lookup yields CDR1 DFQATT and CDR2 SNEGSKA (reference sequence). Written as DNA, the CDR3 is TGCAGTGCTAGGAGCGACGGGGCGGACGGTGAGCAGTACTTC. Encoded protein: CSARSDGADGEQYF.

The rearrangement joins TRBV7-9 to TRBJ2-3; 7 nucleotides agree with TRBD1. The germline CDR1 and CDR2 sequences are SEHNR and FQNEAQ (reference sequence). The CDR3 length is 16 residues. J lost 0 bases, V lost 0 bases, and 3 bases had no gene match. The CDR3 sequence is CASSLAGTVSTDTQYF. The CDR3 DNA reads as TGTGCCAGCAGCTTAGCGGGGACAGTTAGCACAGATACGCAGTATTTT.

The CDR3 DNA follows: TGTGCCAGCAGCCCGGGACAGTGGGAAACTGAAGCTTTCTTT. The encoded protein is CASSPGQWETEAFF. The V call is TRBV7-2, the J call TRBJ1-1; TRBD1 matches at 7 bases. J gave up 5 bases and V 5 bases, and 8 bases lay outside the gene matches. This CDR3 has 14 amino acids. Germline CDR1 and CDR2: SGHTA and FQGNSA.

The chain couples TRBV5-1 to TRBJ1-2; 7 positions match TRBD1. CDR3 size: 17 residues. CDR1 is SGHRS, CDR2 YFSETQ, per germline. V shed 4 bases, J shed 1 base, and the junction held 13 bases outside the gene matches. The CDR3 loop is CASSIYPRDSRNYGYTF. The CDR3 nucleotides read TGCGCCAGCAGCATCTACCCTCGGGACAGCCGTAACTATGGCTACACCTTC.

The chain couples TRBV20-1 to TRBJ1-2; D might be TRBD1 (5 bases). V gave up 6 bases and J gave up 4 bases, with 18 bases separating them. The CDR3 is 14 residues long. The V gene's germline CDR1 is DFQATT and CDR2 SNEGSKA (reference sequence). The CDR3 loop is CSALPSGGFYGYTF. DNA of the CDR3: TGCAGTGCCCTCCCTTCTGGGGGGTTCTATGGCTACACCTTC.

The gene calls are TRBV5-1 and TRBJ2-2; a possible D gene is TRBD2 (5 bases). CDR3 length equals 15 residues. V was shortened by 4 bases and J by 2 bases, with 12 bases between the two germline ends. Germline loops: CDR1 SGHRS, CDR2 YFSETQ. The CDR3 DNA is TGCGCCAGCAGCCCTAATGCGGGCAACACCGGGGAGCTGTTTTTT. This codes for CASSPNAGNTGELFF. The full variable domain, its missing parts supplied by reference TRBV5-1 and TRBJ2-2, is KAGVTQTPRYLIKTRGQQVTLSCSPISGHRSVSWYQQTPGQGLQFLFEYFSETQRNKGNFPGRFSGRQFSNSRSEMNVSTLELGDSALYLCASSPNAGNTGELFFGEGSRLTVL.

This clonotype was detected only a few times. The chain couples TRBV6-6 to TRBJ1-1, with D unclear. Germline loops: CDR1 MNHNY, CDR2 SVGAGI (reference sequence). This CDR3 is 14 amino acids long. Trimming removed 0 bases at V and 1 base at J, with 6 bases between. Here the CDR3 DNA reads TGTGCCAGCAGTTACTCGTCAGAGAACACTGAAGCTTTCTTT. Translation: CASSYSSENTEAFF.

This clonotype appeared a few times. This rearrangement joins TRBV9 to TRBJ2-3, with 7 bases identical to TRBD2. CDR3 length: 16 residues. Germline CDR1 reads SGDLS; CDR2 reads YYNGEE. The trim removed 2 bases at V and 2 bases at J, leaving 8 bases unmatched. The CDR3 sequence is CASSVRPSGLTDTQYF. The CDR3 DNA follows: TGTGCCAGCAGCGTTCGACCTAGCGGACTCACAGATACGCAGTATTTT.

This clonotype was counted between two and nine times. V is TRBV6-5 and J is TRBJ1-1; 7 bases fit TRBD1. CDR1 is MNHEY, CDR2 SVGAGI, per germline. The CDR3 runs to 16 residues. The ends lost 4 bases at V and 5 bases at J; junction bases unmatched: 13. CDR3 DNA: TGTGCCAGCAGTTCCCCACGACAGGGCGGAAGGACTGAAGCTTTCTTT. This codes for CASSSPRQGGRTEAFF.

This clonotype was counted between two and nine times. V is TRBV7-6 and J is TRBJ2-1, with unresolved D. This CDR3 is built from 15 residues. Deletions cut 0 bases from V and 8 bases from J, with 14 bases between. CDR1 is SGHVS and CDR2 is FNYEAQ in the germline V gene. For the CDR3, the DNA is TGTGCCAGCAGCTTAGCGCCGTCAGAAGCTTATGAGCAGTTCTTC. Its translation is CASSLAPSEAYEQFF.

This clonotype has a handful of counts. The chain carries TRBV20-1 and TRBJ1-5; no reliable D call. CDR1 and CDR2 (germline): DFQATT, SNEGSKA (reference sequence). CDR3 length equals 12 residues. V was cut by 0 bases and J by 7 bases, with 7 bases left in between. As DNA, the CDR3 is TGCAGTGCTAGAGATTCGGGACAGCCCCAGCATTTT. Translating gives CSARDSGQPQHF.

This clonotype appeared many times. The genes are TRBV25-1 and TRBJ1-2, with unresolved D. V lost 1 base and J 3 bases, leaving 3 bases between the germline ends. This CDR3 is 12 amino acids long. Germline CDR1 and CDR2: MGHDK and SYGVNS. The CDR3 bases are TGTGCCAGCAGTGAATCTCACTATGGCTACACCTTC. This translates into CASSESHYGYTF.

V usage is TRBV5-1 and J usage is TRBJ2-7; the D gene is possibly TRBD1 (5 bases). The CDR3 loop spans 15 amino acids. From germline, CDR1 is SGHRS and CDR2 YFSETQ. Trimming removed 4 bases at V and 2 bases at J, with 16 bases between. The CDR3 here is CASSPPETATYEQYF. The CDR3 bases are TGCGCCAGCAGCCCGCCCGAGACAGCAACCTACGAGCAGTACTTC.

The V call is TRBV4-2, the J call TRBJ2-1; D remains ambiguous. Trimming removed 1 base from V and 7 bases from J, with 11 bases in between. There are 14 residues in the CDR3. Germline CDR1 LGHNA, CDR2 YNFKEQ. The CDR3 region has the DNA TGTGCCAGCAGCCAAGCGGTGGGCCTGAATGAGCAGTTCTTC. Amino acids: CASSQAVGLNEQFF.